This is a list of T cell receptor beta chains from one sample in a study of T cells in Graves' hyperthyroidism and ophthalmopathy. Via MiXCR, TCRdb re-called the multiplex PCR reads, giving one row per CDR3 protein. The sample has around 350,000 distinct CDR3 sequences; roughly 19% are singletons. The specimen sequenced was blood. Source of these receptors: a woman under 30 with Graves' hyperthyroidism. CDR3s include the opening cysteine and the closing phenylalanine or tryptophan. The order of the fields is J gene, V gene, clone size, D gene, CDR3 protein, CDR3 DNA. A D gene is named only where the DNA matches it firmly. The size of a clone is reported for some rows only, either as once, few or many, or as a class for expanded clones.

j_call: TRBJ2-4
v_call: TRBV20-1
clone_size: many
d_call: .
cdr3_aa: CSARSGEVAKNIQYF
cdr3_nt: TGCAGTGCTAGATCAGGGGAGGTAGCCAAAAACATTCAGTACTTC

j_call: TRBJ1-1
v_call: TRBV2
clone_size: many
d_call: TRBD1
cdr3_aa: CASSLDRAGAEAFF
cdr3_nt: TGTGCCAGCAGTCTCGACAGGGCAGGGGCTGAAGCTTTCTTT

j_call: TRBJ1-3
v_call: TRBV12-3/TRBV12-4
clone_size: .
d_call: .
cdr3_aa: CASSLGTSMVDTIYF
cdr3_nt: TGTGCCAGCAGTCTTGGGACCAGTATGGTGGACACCATATATTTT

j_call: TRBJ2-7
v_call: TRBV20-1
clone_size: many
d_call: .
cdr3_aa: CSAREENRGYEQYF
cdr3_nt: TGCAGTGCTAGGGAAGAGAACCGAGGCTACGAGCAGTACTTC

j_call: TRBJ2-3
v_call: TRBV6-1
clone_size: many
d_call: TRBD2
cdr3_aa: CASRLAGETDTQYF
cdr3_nt: TGTGCCAGCAGACTAGCGGGGGAGACAGATACGCAGTATTTT

j_call: TRBJ1-5
v_call: TRBV6-1
clone_size: .
d_call: .
cdr3_aa: CASRAGANSNQPQHF
cdr3_nt: TGTGCCAGCAGGGCAGGCGCAAATAGCAATCAGCCCCAGCATTTT

j_call: TRBJ2-2
v_call: TRBV9
clone_size: few
d_call: TRBD2
cdr3_aa: CASSPSGGAGTGELFF
cdr3_nt: TGTGCCAGCAGCCCTAGCGGGGGAGCGGGGACCGGGGAGCTGTTTTTT

j_call: TRBJ1-6
v_call: TRBV6-5
clone_size: many
d_call: .
cdr3_aa: CASSYSAGRYNSPLHF
cdr3_nt: TGTGCCAGCAGTTACTCGGCAGGGCGGTATAATTCACCCCTCCACTTT

j_call: TRBJ2-7
v_call: TRBV6-5
clone_size: few
d_call: .
cdr3_aa: CASSYSGAANYEQYF
cdr3_nt: TGTGCCAGCAGTTACTCAGGGGCCGCTAATTACGAGCAGTACTTC

j_call: TRBJ1-2
v_call: TRBV6-1
clone_size: many
d_call: .
cdr3_aa: CASSPGPTYGYTF
cdr3_nt: TGTGCCAGCAGCCCGGGACCGACGTATGGCTACACCTTC

j_call: TRBJ2-7
v_call: TRBV20-1
clone_size: many
d_call: .
cdr3_aa: CSATIEHSQYEQYF
cdr3_nt: TGCAGTGCCACCATAGAACATAGCCAATACGAGCAGTACTTC

j_call: TRBJ2-7
v_call: TRBV30
clone_size: .
d_call: .
cdr3_aa: CAWRQDSYEQYF
cdr3_nt: TGTGCCTGGAGACAGGACTCCTACGAGCAGTACTTC

j_call: TRBJ2-7
v_call: TRBV7-2
clone_size: many
d_call: TRBD2
cdr3_aa: CASKGAGLAVFYEQYF
cdr3_nt: TGTGCCAGCAAAGGGGCGGGACTAGCGGTATTCTACGAGCAGTACTTC

j_call: TRBJ2-2
v_call: TRBV6-1
clone_size: many
d_call: .
cdr3_aa: CASSELGSGELFF
cdr3_nt: TGTGCCAGCAGTGAATTAGGTTCCGGGGAGCTGTTTTTT

j_call: TRBJ1-1
v_call: TRBV12-3/TRBV12-4
clone_size: .
d_call: .
cdr3_aa: CASSSYLTGGATEAFF
cdr3_nt: TGTGCCAGCAGTTCCTACCTAACGGGCGGGGCCACTGAAGCTTTCTTT

j_call: TRBJ2-2
v_call: TRBV2
clone_size: .
d_call: TRBD1
cdr3_aa: CASSGDPGTDNTGELFF
cdr3_nt: TGTGCCAGCAGCGGTGACCCCGGGACAGATAACACCGGGGAGCTGTTTTTT

j_call: TRBJ2-7
v_call: TRBV11-2
clone_size: .
d_call: .
cdr3_aa: CASSSSRDFNSYEQYF
cdr3_nt: TGTGCCAGCAGCTCCTCCCGGGACTTCAATTCCTACGAGCAGTACTTC

j_call: TRBJ1-2
v_call: TRBV20-1
clone_size: many
d_call: .
cdr3_aa: CSARKSPGFLNSYTF
cdr3_nt: TGCAGTGCCCGAAAGTCCCCAGGATTCCTCAACAGCTACACCTTC

j_call: TRBJ2-4
v_call: TRBV6-2/TRBV6-3
clone_size: .
d_call: .
cdr3_aa: CARAKNIQYF
cdr3_nt: TGTGCCAGGGCAAAAAACATTCAGTACTTC

j_call: TRBJ2-7
v_call: TRBV28
clone_size: many
d_call: TRBD2
cdr3_aa: CASSLHPGLAETYEQYF
cdr3_nt: TGTGCCAGCAGTTTACATCCGGGACTAGCGGAGACCTACGAGCAGTACTTC

j_call: TRBJ2-7
v_call: TRBV18
clone_size: many
d_call: TRBD1
cdr3_aa: CASSSGTGDEQYF
cdr3_nt: TGTGCCAGCTCTTCCGGGACAGGAGACGAGCAGTACTTC

j_call: TRBJ1-1
v_call: TRBV3-1
clone_size: many
d_call: .
cdr3_aa: CASSQDRQAWAEAFF
cdr3_nt: TGTGCCAGCAGCCAAGACCGCCAGGCGTGGGCTGAAGCTTTCTTT

j_call: TRBJ2-5
v_call: TRBV19
clone_size: many
d_call: TRBD1
cdr3_aa: CASTATGFGETQYF
cdr3_nt: TGTGCCAGTACCGCGACAGGGTTTGGGGAGACCCAGTACTTC

j_call: TRBJ1-1
v_call: TRBV7-9
clone_size: many
d_call: .
cdr3_aa: CASSSVAPEAFF
cdr3_nt: TGTGCCAGCAGCTCCGTCGCTCCTGAAGCTTTCTTT

j_call: TRBJ1-2
v_call: TRBV20-1
clone_size: many
d_call: TRBD1
cdr3_aa: CSARWGQEGYTF
cdr3_nt: TGCAGTGCCCGTTGGGGACAGGAAGGCTACACCTTC

j_call: TRBJ1-1
v_call: TRBV4-1
clone_size: many
d_call: .
cdr3_aa: CASSRESGEVSRNTEAFF
cdr3_nt: TGCGCCAGCAGCCGGGAGTCCGGGGAGGTGTCCAGGAACACTGAAGCTTTCTTT

j_call: TRBJ1-6
v_call: TRBV6-1
clone_size: once
d_call: .
cdr3_aa: CASHQGGGWKVGSPLHF
cdr3_nt: TGTGCCAGCCACCAGGGTGGCGGGTGGAAAGTCGGTTCACCCCTCCACTTT

j_call: TRBJ1-5
v_call: TRBV6-1
clone_size: many
d_call: TRBD1
cdr3_aa: CASYTGTGGIQPQHF
cdr3_nt: TGTGCCAGCTATACCGGGACAGGGGGCATTCAGCCCCAGCATTTT

j_call: TRBJ2-5
v_call: TRBV7-8
clone_size: .
d_call: TRBD2
cdr3_aa: CASSLLTGTSGTKTQYF
cdr3_nt: TGTGCCAGCAGCTTACTTACCGGGACTAGCGGGACGAAGACCCAGTACTTC

j_call: TRBJ1-2
v_call: TRBV6-4
clone_size: .
d_call: .
cdr3_aa: CASSATLTGVYGYTF
cdr3_nt: TGTGCCAGCAGCGCTACTCTGACAGGCGTCTATGGCTACACCTTC

j_call: TRBJ1-2
v_call: TRBV9
clone_size: many
d_call: .
cdr3_aa: CASSAPGIYGYTF
cdr3_nt: TGTGCCAGCAGCGCCCCGGGAATCTATGGCTACACCTTC

j_call: TRBJ2-7
v_call: TRBV6-5
clone_size: .
d_call: TRBD1
cdr3_aa: CASSYGQVGEQYF
cdr3_nt: TGTGCCAGCAGTTACGGACAGGTCGGCGAGCAGTACTTC

j_call: TRBJ1-1
v_call: TRBV3-1
clone_size: many
d_call: .
cdr3_aa: CASSQGSRGTEAFF
cdr3_nt: TGTGCCAGCAGCCAAGGTTCGCGGGGCACTGAAGCTTTCTTT

j_call: TRBJ1-5
v_call: TRBV6-5
clone_size: many
d_call: .
cdr3_aa: CASSYSGGADQPQHF
cdr3_nt: TGTGCCAGCAGTTACTCGGGGGGGGCAGATCAGCCCCAGCATTTT

j_call: TRBJ1-1
v_call: TRBV3-2
clone_size: many
d_call: .
cdr3_aa: CASSQRWGENTEAFF
cdr3_nt: TGTGCCAGCAGCCAGCGGTGGGGCGAGAACACTGAAGCTTTCTTT

j_call: TRBJ2-7
v_call: TRBV20-1
clone_size: many
d_call: .
cdr3_aa: CSAWRDTPYEQYF
cdr3_nt: TGCAGTGCCTGGCGGGATACCCCCTACGAGCAGTACTTC

j_call: TRBJ1-2
v_call: TRBV2
clone_size: many
d_call: TRBD1
cdr3_aa: CASSDPGTEGYTF
cdr3_nt: TGTGCCAGCAGTGACCCCGGGACAGAGGGCTACACCTTC

j_call: TRBJ1-1
v_call: TRBV27
clone_size: many
d_call: .
cdr3_aa: CASRLVGGSTEAFF
cdr3_nt: TGTGCCAGCAGACTCGTGGGGGGGAGCACTGAAGCTTTCTTT

j_call: TRBJ2-5
v_call: TRBV24-1
clone_size: many
d_call: TRBD2
cdr3_aa: CATGVGRGRGETQYF
cdr3_nt: TGTGCCACCGGGGTCGGGAGGGGAAGAGGAGAGACCCAGTACTTC

j_call: TRBJ1-5
v_call: TRBV6-1
clone_size: .
d_call: .
cdr3_aa: CASSRLGGGGQPQHF
cdr3_nt: TGTGCCAGCAGCCGCCTAGGAGGGGGAGGGCAGCCCCAGCATTTT

j_call: TRBJ1-2
v_call: TRBV6-5
clone_size: .
d_call: .
cdr3_aa: CASSYSYEGGYGYTF
cdr3_nt: TGTGCCAGCAGTTACTCCTATGAGGGAGGGTATGGCTACACCTTC

j_call: TRBJ2-4
v_call: TRBV12-3/TRBV12-4
clone_size: many
d_call: .
cdr3_aa: CASTLWEGAGIQYF
cdr3_nt: TGTGCCAGCACCCTATGGGAGGGGGCGGGCATTCAGTACTTC

j_call: TRBJ2-7
v_call: TRBV27
clone_size: many
d_call: TRBD1
cdr3_aa: CASSFYRGNEQYF
cdr3_nt: TGTGCCAGCAGTTTCTACAGGGGAAACGAGCAGTACTTC

j_call: TRBJ2-7
v_call: TRBV15
clone_size: few
d_call: .
cdr3_aa: CATSRERGHLYSYEQYF
cdr3_nt: TGTGCCACCAGCAGAGAGCGGGGACACCTCTACTCCTACGAGCAGTACTTC

j_call: TRBJ1-5
v_call: TRBV12-3/TRBV12-4
clone_size: many
d_call: .
cdr3_aa: CASRTGRLSNQPQHF
cdr3_nt: TGTGCCAGCAGAACCGGGCGGCTTAGCAATCAGCCCCAGCATTTT

j_call: TRBJ1-1
v_call: TRBV24-1
clone_size: many
d_call: .
cdr3_aa: CATSSRRNTEAFF
cdr3_nt: TGTGCCACCAGCAGTCGGCGAAACACTGAAGCTTTCTTT

j_call: TRBJ2-5
v_call: TRBV6-1
clone_size: .
d_call: TRBD1
cdr3_aa: CASSPLEGDSYETQYF
cdr3_nt: TGTGCCAGCAGCCCTCTCGAGGGGGACAGTTATGAGACCCAGTACTTC

j_call: TRBJ1-6
v_call: TRBV14
clone_size: .
d_call: .
cdr3_aa: CASSQVGGVYSPLHF
cdr3_nt: TGTGCCAGCAGCCAAGTGGGAGGGGTGTATTCACCCCTCCACTTT

j_call: TRBJ1-2
v_call: TRBV20-1
clone_size: many
d_call: .
cdr3_aa: CSARDPMNYGYTF
cdr3_nt: TGCAGTGCTAGAGATCCGATGAACTATGGCTACACCTTC

j_call: TRBJ1-1
v_call: TRBV28
clone_size: many
d_call: .
cdr3_aa: CASSPTVPTEAFF
cdr3_nt: TGTGCCAGCAGCCCTACAGTCCCCACTGAAGCTTTCTTT

j_call: TRBJ1-5
v_call: TRBV7-2
clone_size: many
d_call: .
cdr3_aa: CASSLVPRYSNQPQHF
cdr3_nt: TGTGCCAGCAGCTTAGTGCCCCGATATAGCAATCAGCCCCAGCATTTT

j_call: TRBJ1-2
v_call: TRBV12-3/TRBV12-4
clone_size: many
d_call: .
cdr3_aa: CASSSHRARGYTF
cdr3_nt: TGTGCCAGCAGTTCCCACAGGGCCAGGGGCTACACCTTC

j_call: TRBJ1-2
v_call: TRBV7-9
clone_size: many
d_call: .
cdr3_aa: CASSLGRVDGYTF
cdr3_nt: TGTGCCAGCAGCTTGGGCAGGGTTGATGGCTACACCTTC

j_call: TRBJ1-2
v_call: TRBV20-1
clone_size: many
d_call: .
cdr3_aa: CSARGDYGYTF
cdr3_nt: TGCAGTGCCAGGGGTGACTATGGCTACACCTTC

j_call: TRBJ2-7
v_call: TRBV6-1
clone_size: many
d_call: .
cdr3_aa: CASSVTKNYEQYF
cdr3_nt: TGTGCCAGCAGTGTTACGAAGAACTACGAGCAGTACTTC

j_call: TRBJ2-5
v_call: TRBV12-3/TRBV12-4
clone_size: few
d_call: .
cdr3_aa: CASRGGPIQTQYF
cdr3_nt: TGTGCCAGCAGGGGAGGCCCCATTCAGACCCAGTACTTC

j_call: TRBJ1-3
v_call: TRBV19
clone_size: many
d_call: .
cdr3_aa: CASTRGSSSSGNTIYF
cdr3_nt: TGTGCCAGTACCCGGGGATCTAGCTCTTCTGGAAACACCATATATTTT

j_call: TRBJ1-5
v_call: TRBV2
clone_size: .
d_call: .
cdr3_aa: CASDAYSNQPQHF
cdr3_nt: TGTGCCAGCGATGCATATAGCAATCAGCCCCAGCATTTT

j_call: TRBJ2-7
v_call: TRBV20-1
clone_size: many
d_call: TRBD1
cdr3_aa: CSAAGDRVGYEQYF
cdr3_nt: TGCAGTGCTGCGGGGGACAGGGTAGGGTACGAGCAGTACTTC

j_call: TRBJ2-7
v_call: TRBV7-6
clone_size: many
d_call: .
cdr3_aa: CASGSRARDEQYF
cdr3_nt: TGTGCCAGCGGCTCAAGGGCGAGGGACGAGCAGTACTTC